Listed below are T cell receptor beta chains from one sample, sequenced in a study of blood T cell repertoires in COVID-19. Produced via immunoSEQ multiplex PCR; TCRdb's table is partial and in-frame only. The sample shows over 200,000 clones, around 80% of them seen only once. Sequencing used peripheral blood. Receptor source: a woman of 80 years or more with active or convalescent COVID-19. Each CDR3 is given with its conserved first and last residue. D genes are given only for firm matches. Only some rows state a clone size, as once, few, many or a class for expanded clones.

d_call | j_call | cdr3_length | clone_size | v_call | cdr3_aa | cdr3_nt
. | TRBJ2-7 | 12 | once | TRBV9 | CASSSQGVEQYF | TGTGCCAGCAGCTCCCAAGGGGTCGAGCAGTACTTC
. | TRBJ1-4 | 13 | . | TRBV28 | CASAGADGEKLFF | TGTGCCAGCGCGGGGGCTGATGGTGAAAAACTGTTTTTT
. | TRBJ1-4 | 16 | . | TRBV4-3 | CASSQFGGLTNEKLFF | TGCGCCAGCAGCCAATTCGGGGGGCTAACGAATGAAAAACTGTTTTTT
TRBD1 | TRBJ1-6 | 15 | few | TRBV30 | CAWSTPDRGYSPLHF | TGTGCCTGGAGTACACCGGACAGGGGCTACTCACCCCTCCACTTT
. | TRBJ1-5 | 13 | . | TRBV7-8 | CASSLRENQPQHF | TGTGCCAGCAGCTTACGTGAGAATCAGCCCCAGCATTTT
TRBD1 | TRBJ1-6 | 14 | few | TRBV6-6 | CASRGQIGYSPLHF | TGTGCCAGCAGGGGACAGATCGGGTATTCACCCCTCCACTTT
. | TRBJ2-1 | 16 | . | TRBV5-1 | CASSLGFGARADEQFF | TGCGCCAGCAGCTTGGGATTTGGGGCCAGAGCCGATGAGCAGTTCTTC
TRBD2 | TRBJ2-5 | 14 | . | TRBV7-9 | CASSLAISGETQYF | TGTGCCAGCAGCTTAGCGATTAGCGGGGAGACCCAGTACTTC
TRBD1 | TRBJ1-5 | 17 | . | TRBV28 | CASSLWTGSTSNQPQHF | TGTGCCAGCAGTCTCTGGACAGGGTCGACTAGCAATCAGCCCCAGCATTTT
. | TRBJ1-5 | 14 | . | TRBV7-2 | CASSLDFSNQPQHF | TGTGCCAGCAGCTTAGACTTTAGCAATCAGCCCCAGCATTTT
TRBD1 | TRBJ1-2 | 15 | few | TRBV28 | CASSLGDRENYGYTF | TGTGCCAGCAGTTTAGGGGACAGGGAGAACTATGGCTACACCTTC
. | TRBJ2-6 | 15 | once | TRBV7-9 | CASSQQEPGANVLTF | TGTGCCAGCAGCCAACAGGAGCCTGGGGCCAACGTCCTGACTTTC
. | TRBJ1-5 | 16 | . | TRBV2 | CASSENSQYSNQPQHF | TGTGCCAGCAGTGAGAACAGCCAATATAGCAATCAGCCCCAGCATTTT
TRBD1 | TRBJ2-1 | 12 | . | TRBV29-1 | CSVGTGGNEQFF | TGCAGCGTCGGGACAGGGGGCAATGAGCAGTTCTTC
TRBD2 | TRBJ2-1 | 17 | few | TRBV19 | CASSLGLAGYSYNEQFF | TGTGCCAGTAGTCTAGGACTAGCGGGGTACTCCTACAATGAGCAGTTCTTC
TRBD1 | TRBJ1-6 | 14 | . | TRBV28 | CASSPGQGPSPLHF | TGTGCCAGCAGTCCGGGACAGGGCCCTTCACCCCTCCACTTT
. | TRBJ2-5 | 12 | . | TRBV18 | CASSPRAETQYF | TGTGCCAGCTCACCACGGGCAGAGACCCAGTACTTC
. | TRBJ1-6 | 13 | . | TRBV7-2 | CASSLVKSQSLHF | TGTGCCAGCAGCTTAGTTAAGTCACAATCCCTCCACTTT
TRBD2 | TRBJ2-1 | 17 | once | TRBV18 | CASSPLQTSGSADEQFF | TGTGCCAGCTCACCGCTCCAAACTAGCGGCTCTGCGGATGAGCAGTTCTTC
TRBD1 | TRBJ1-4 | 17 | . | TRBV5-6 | CASSFTRDRPTNEKLFF | TGTGCCAGCAGCTTCACCCGGGACAGGCCAACTAATGAAAAACTGTTTTTT
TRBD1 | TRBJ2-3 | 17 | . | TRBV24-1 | CATSDSGQGRGADTQYF | TGTGCCACCAGTGATTCGGGACAGGGTAGAGGTGCAGATACGCAGTATTTT
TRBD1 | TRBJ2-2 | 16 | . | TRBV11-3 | CASSLRNDRVTGELFF | TGTGCCAGCAGCTTGAGAAATGACAGGGTCACCGGGGAGCTGTTTTTT
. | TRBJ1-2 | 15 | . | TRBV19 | CASSPSFPAGYGYTF | TGTGCCAGTAGTCCTTCTTTCCCGGCAGGCTATGGCTACACCTTC
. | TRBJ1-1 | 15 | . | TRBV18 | CASSPGGDMYTEAFF | TGTGCCAGCTCACCAGGGGGCGACATGTACACTGAAGCTTTCTTT
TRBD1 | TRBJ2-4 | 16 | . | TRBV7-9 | CASSFSGGGSKNIQYF | TGTGCCAGCAGCTTTTCAGGGGGCGGTTCCAAAAACATTCAGTACTTC
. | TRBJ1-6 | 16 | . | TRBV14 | CASSQGRGVVGSPLHF | TGTGCCAGCAGCCAAGGGCGCGGGGTCGTCGGTTCACCCCTCCACTTT
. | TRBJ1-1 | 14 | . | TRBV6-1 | CASSERSDYTEAFF | TGTGCCAGCAGTGAACGTTCCGACTACACTGAAGCTTTCTTT
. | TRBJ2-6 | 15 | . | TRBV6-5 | CASSRGSSGANVLTF | TGTGCCAGCAGTCGGGGGAGCTCTGGGGCCAACGTCCTGACTTTC
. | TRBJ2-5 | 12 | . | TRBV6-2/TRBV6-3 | CASSSQQETQYF | TGTGCCAGCAGTTCACAACAAGAGACCCAGTACTTC
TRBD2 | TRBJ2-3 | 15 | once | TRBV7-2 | CASSDDGRDTDTQYF | TGTGCCAGCAGCGACGACGGGAGGGACACAGATACGCAGTATTTT
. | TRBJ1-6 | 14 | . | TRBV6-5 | CASSLGGSASPLHF | TGTGCCAGCAGCCTTGGGGGCAGTGCTTCACCCCTCCACTTT
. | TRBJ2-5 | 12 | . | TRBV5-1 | CASSFGEETQYF | TGCGCCAGCAGCTTCGGTGAAGAGACCCAGTACTTC
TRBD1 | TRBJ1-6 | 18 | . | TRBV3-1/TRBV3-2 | CASSTTGGDAYKGSPLHF | TGTGCCAGCAGTACGACAGGGGGCGACGCCTATAAGGGTTCACCCCTCCACTTT
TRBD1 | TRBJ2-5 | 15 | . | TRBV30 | CAWSVRDRARETQYF | TGTGCCTGGAGTGTCCGCGACAGGGCGAGAGAGACCCAGTACTTC
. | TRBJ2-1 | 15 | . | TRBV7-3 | CASSLQGIGMDEQFF | TGTGCCAGCAGCCTTCAGGGAATAGGGATGGATGAGCAGTTCTTC
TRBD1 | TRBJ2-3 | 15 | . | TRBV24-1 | CATSDLGQGEDTQYF | TGTGCCACCAGTGACCTCGGACAGGGGGAAGATACGCAGTATTTT
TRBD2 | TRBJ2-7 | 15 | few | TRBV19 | CASSIRLAGDYEQYF | TGTGCCAGTAGTATCCGACTAGCGGGAGACTACGAGCAGTACTTC
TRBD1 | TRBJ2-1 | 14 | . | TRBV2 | CASSASSGGSEQFF | TGTGCCAGCAGTGCGTCTTCAGGGGGCAGTGAGCAGTTCTTC
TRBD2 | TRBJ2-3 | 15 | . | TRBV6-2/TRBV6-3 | CASSYRGGFTDTQYF | TGTGCCAGCAGTTATCGCGGGGGGTTCACAGATACGCAGTATTTT
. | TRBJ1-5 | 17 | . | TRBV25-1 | CASSDLRQREPHQPQHF | TGTGCCAGCAGTGACCTAAGACAGCGTGAACCCCATCAGCCCCAGCATTTT
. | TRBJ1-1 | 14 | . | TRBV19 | CASSIGGPNTEAFF | TGTGCCAGTAGTATAGGAGGGCCTAACACTGAAGCTTTCTTT
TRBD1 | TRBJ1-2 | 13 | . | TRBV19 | CASREQGAGGYTF | TGTGCCAGTAGGGAACAGGGGGCAGGAGGCTACACCTTC
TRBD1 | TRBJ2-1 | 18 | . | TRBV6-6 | CASSLPQTGTGDDNEQFF | TGTGCCAGCAGTCTACCGCAGACGGGGACAGGGGATGACAATGAGCAGTTCTTC
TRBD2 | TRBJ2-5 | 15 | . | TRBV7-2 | CASSLGGGREETQYF | TGTGCCAGCAGCTTAGGGGGCGGGAGAGAAGAGACCCAGTACTTC
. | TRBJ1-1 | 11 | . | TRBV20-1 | CSALYQVEAFF | TGCAGTGCCTTATATCAGGTTGAAGCTTTCTTT
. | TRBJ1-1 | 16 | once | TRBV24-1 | CATSDPRAGQDTEAFF | TGTGCCACCAGTGACCCCAGAGCGGGGCAGGACACTGAAGCTTTCTTT
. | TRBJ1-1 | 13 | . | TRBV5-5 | CASSLLTETEAFF | TGTGCCAGCAGCCTTCTAACAGAGACTGAAGCTTTCTTT
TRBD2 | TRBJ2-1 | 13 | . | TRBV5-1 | CASSREAYNEQFF | TGCGCCAGCAGCCGGGAGGCTTACAATGAGCAGTTCTTC
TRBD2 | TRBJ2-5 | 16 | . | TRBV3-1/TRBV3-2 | CASRRGTSGGWETQYF | TGTGCCAGCAGACGCGGGACTAGCGGGGGGTGGGAGACCCAGTACTTC
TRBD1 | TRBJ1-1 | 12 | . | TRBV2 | CASRTDRSEAFF | TGTGCCAGCAGGACGGACAGGTCTGAAGCTTTCTTT
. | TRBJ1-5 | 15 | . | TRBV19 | CASNKWEWGNQPQHF | TGTGCCAGTAATAAATGGGAGTGGGGCAATCAGCCCCAGCATTTT
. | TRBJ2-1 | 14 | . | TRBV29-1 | CSVFITHQGNEQFF | TGCAGCGTTTTCATAACTCATCAGGGCAATGAGCAGTTCTTC
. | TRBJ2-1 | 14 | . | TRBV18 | CASSPGEEPNEQFF | TGTGCCAGCTCACCAGGGGAGGAACCTAATGAGCAGTTCTTC
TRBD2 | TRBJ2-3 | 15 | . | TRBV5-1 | CASRNTGTTTDTQYF | TGCGCCAGCAGAAACACGGGGACTACCACAGATACGCAGTATTTT
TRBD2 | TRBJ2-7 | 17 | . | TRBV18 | CASSPPGTSGNNYEQYF | TGTGCCAGCTCACCACCTGGGACTAGCGGGAACAACTACGAGCAGTACTTC
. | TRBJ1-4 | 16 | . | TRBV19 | CASSMASRRENEKLFF | TGTGCCAGTAGTATGGCGTCGAGACGGGAGAATGAAAAACTGTTTTTT
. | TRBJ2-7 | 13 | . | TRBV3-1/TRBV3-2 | CASSLTDSYEQYF | TGTGCCAGCAGCCTGACAGATTCCTACGAGCAGTACTTC
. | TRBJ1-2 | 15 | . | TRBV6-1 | CASSEAVTGNYGYTF | TGTGCCAGCAGTGAAGCGGTGACAGGAAACTATGGCTACACCTTC
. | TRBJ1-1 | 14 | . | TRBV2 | CASSRQVANTEAFF | TGTGCCAGCAGCAGACAGGTGGCGAACACTGAAGCTTTCTTT